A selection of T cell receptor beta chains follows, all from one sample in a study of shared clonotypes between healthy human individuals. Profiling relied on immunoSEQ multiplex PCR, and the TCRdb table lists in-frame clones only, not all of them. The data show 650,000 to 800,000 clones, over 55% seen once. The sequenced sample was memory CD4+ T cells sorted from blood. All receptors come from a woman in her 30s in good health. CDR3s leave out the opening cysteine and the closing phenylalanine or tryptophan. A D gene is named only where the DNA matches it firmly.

cdr3_aa: ATSKPGQGIYEQY; d_call: TRBD1; j_call: TRBJ2-7; v_call: TRBV15
cdr3_aa: ASSLLDRAYGYT; d_call: TRBD1; j_call: TRBJ1-2; v_call: TRBV11-2
cdr3_aa: ASSQRGTSGRTRNEQF; d_call: TRBD2; j_call: TRBJ2-1; v_call: TRBV27
cdr3_aa: ASSLNSPVWPQH; d_call: -; j_call: TRBJ1-5; v_call: TRBV28
cdr3_aa: ASSLLGPDEQF; d_call: -; j_call: TRBJ2-1; v_call: TRBV5-1
cdr3_aa: ASSPTEDTQY; d_call: -; j_call: TRBJ2-3; v_call: TRBV6-5
cdr3_aa: ASSIKGQVRGYT; d_call: TRBD1; j_call: TRBJ1-2; v_call: TRBV2
cdr3_aa: ASRNPISNTEAF; d_call: -; j_call: TRBJ1-1; v_call: TRBV5-4
cdr3_aa: ASSLTSGSTDTQY; d_call: TRBD2; j_call: TRBJ2-3; v_call: TRBV13
cdr3_aa: ASSQVSGAANIQY; d_call: TRBD2; j_call: TRBJ2-4; v_call: TRBV14
cdr3_aa: SVQGETYEQY; d_call: -; j_call: -; v_call: TRBV29-1
cdr3_aa: SVALPSSYNEQF; d_call: -; j_call: TRBJ2-1; v_call: TRBV29-1
cdr3_aa: ASSLTAYNEQF; d_call: -; j_call: TRBJ2-1; v_call: TRBV7-3
cdr3_aa: ASSFAPPFVGERGEQY; d_call: -; j_call: TRBJ2-7; v_call: TRBV27
cdr3_aa: ASSEWETDTQY; d_call: -; j_call: TRBJ2-3; v_call: TRBV25-1
cdr3_aa: ASSPDLTGANVLT; d_call: -; j_call: TRBJ2-6; v_call: TRBV18
cdr3_aa: ASSPLEANVLT; d_call: -; j_call: TRBJ2-6; v_call: TRBV5-1
cdr3_aa: AWRAAIEQY; d_call: -; j_call: TRBJ2-7; v_call: TRBV30
cdr3_aa: SVEAGGGYEQY; d_call: TRBD2; j_call: TRBJ2-7; v_call: TRBV29-1
cdr3_aa: ANGRQGAPGYT; d_call: TRBD1; j_call: TRBJ1-2; v_call: TRBV6-1
cdr3_aa: AIGGTENTEAF; d_call: TRBD1; j_call: TRBJ1-1; v_call: TRBV10-3
cdr3_aa: SVSGNTEAF; d_call: -; j_call: TRBJ1-1; v_call: TRBV20-1
cdr3_aa: ASSLRGSGRSRKYNEQF; d_call: TRBD2; j_call: TRBJ2-1; v_call: TRBV13
cdr3_aa: ASRADRGRTGFYEQY; d_call: TRBD1; j_call: TRBJ2-7; v_call: TRBV27
cdr3_aa: ASSPTGLRTSGRQNTDTQY; d_call: TRBD2; j_call: TRBJ2-3; v_call: TRBV4-2
cdr3_aa: ASSQLRGGLEQY; d_call: -; j_call: TRBJ2-7; v_call: TRBV11-2
cdr3_aa: ASRGGEVLQY; d_call: -; j_call: TRBJ2-7; v_call: TRBV6-1
cdr3_aa: ASSLGGAGSRLNTEAF; d_call: -; j_call: TRBJ1-1; v_call: TRBV5-1
cdr3_aa: ASSLAGLSYNEQF; d_call: -; j_call: TRBJ2-1; v_call: TRBV7-6
cdr3_aa: ASRYSFLQPQH; d_call: -; j_call: TRBJ1-5; v_call: TRBV6-5
cdr3_aa: ASSYSGTANQPQH; d_call: TRBD1; j_call: TRBJ1-5; v_call: TRBV6-5